The text below deals with one TCR beta chain. Its cognate antigen is unknown. There are 14 residues in the CDR3. The V gene's germline CDR1 is DFQATT and CDR2 SNEGSKA (reference sequence). V was pared by 7 bases and J by 0 bases, with 6 bases of the junction left unmatched. The data stem from a study of T cell repertoires in cytomegalovirus infection. In the study overall: It can be stated that public TCR beta signatures indicated CMV infection as well as a matching HLA type.

Study-wide findings and caveats: Cumulative public TCR beta family frequency identified carriers of CMV plus the relevant HLA. Ex vivo, HLA-C-restricted CMV-specific TCR beta clonotypes prevailed over the rest of the response.

One entry per CDR3 protein, called by TCRdb with MiXCR from the reads. The sample gives 50,000 or so distinct CDR3 sequences, about a fifth of which show up once; about 53% is in the top ten. Sequencing was performed on CD8+ T cells from cultured PBMCs, taken from culture after CMV antigen stimulation. This chain uses TRBV20-1 with TRBJ1-3; 7 bases align to TRBD1. This TCR was sampled from a human donor in good health (CMV status not recorded). Some clones in this sample may be carry-over from other donors' samples. CDR3 region: CSVYTGVSGNTIYF. The CDR3 DNA is TGCAGTGTTTATACAGGGGTCTCTGGAAACACCATATATTTT.